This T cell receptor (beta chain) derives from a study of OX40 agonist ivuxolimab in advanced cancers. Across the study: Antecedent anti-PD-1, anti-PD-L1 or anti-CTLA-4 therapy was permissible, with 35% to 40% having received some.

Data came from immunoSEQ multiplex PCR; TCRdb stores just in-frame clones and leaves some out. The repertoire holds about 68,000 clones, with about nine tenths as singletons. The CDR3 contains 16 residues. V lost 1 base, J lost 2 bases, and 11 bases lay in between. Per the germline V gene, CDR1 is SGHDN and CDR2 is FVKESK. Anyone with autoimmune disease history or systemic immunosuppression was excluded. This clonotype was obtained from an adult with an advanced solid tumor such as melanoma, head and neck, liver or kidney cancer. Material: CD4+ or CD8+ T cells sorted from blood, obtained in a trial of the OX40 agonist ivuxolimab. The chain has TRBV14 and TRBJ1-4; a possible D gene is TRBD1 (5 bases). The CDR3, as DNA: TGTGCCAGCAGCCAAGTCGGGGGGGGGACTAATGAAAAACTGTTTTTT. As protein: CASSQVGGGTNEKLFF.